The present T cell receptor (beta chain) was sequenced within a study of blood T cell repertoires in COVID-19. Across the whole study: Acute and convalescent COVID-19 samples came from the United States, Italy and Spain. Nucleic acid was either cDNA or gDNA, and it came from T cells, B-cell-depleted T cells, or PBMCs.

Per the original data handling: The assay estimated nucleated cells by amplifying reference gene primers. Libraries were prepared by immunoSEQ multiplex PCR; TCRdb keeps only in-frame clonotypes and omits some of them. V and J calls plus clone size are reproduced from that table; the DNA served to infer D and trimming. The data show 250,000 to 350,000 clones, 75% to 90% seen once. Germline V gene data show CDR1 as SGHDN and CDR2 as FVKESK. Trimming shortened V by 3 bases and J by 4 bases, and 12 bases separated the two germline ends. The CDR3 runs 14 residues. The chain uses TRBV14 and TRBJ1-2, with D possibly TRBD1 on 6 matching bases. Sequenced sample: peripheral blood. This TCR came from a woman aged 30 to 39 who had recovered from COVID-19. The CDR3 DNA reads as TGTGCCAGCAGCCAGGTTACAGGGACCTATGGCTACACCTTC. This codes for CASSQVTGTYGYTF.